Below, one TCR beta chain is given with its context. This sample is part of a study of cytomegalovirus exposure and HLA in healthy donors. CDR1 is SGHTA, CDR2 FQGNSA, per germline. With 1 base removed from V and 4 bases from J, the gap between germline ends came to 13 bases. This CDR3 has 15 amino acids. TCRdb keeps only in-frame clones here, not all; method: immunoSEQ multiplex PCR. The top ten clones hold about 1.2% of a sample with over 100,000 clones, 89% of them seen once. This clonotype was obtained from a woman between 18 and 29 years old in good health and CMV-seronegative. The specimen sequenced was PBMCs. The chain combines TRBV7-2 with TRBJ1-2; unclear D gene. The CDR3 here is CASSLVDLSSYGYTF. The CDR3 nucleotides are TGTGCCAGCAGCTTAGTAGACTTATCAAGCTATGGCTACACCTTC.